This T cell receptor beta chain comes out of a study of response to subunit inactivated influenza vaccine. From the RT-PCR reads, TCRdb called clonotypes with MiXCR, one entry per CDR3 protein. The sample lists approximately 500,000 distinct CDR3 sequences, roughly 25% seen once, with 2.5% to 3% in the top ten. The CDR3 spans 14 residues. Trimming pared 2 bases from V and 1 base from J, leaving 8 bases between. The same specimen was also included in a second study, on T cells expressing NK-cell markers. That work contributes: Generation of TCR beta cDNA was performed by 5'RACE template switching incorporating UMIs. Repertoires of TCR beta were obtained from T cells sorted as CD3+CD56+NKG2C+, CD3+CD56+NKG2C- and CD3+CD56-NKG2C+. Among the experiments, several used an anti-gamma-delta TCR antibody to restrict sorting to alpha-beta TCR T cells. In a group of 5 to 7 donors, dominant NKG2C+ clonotypes represented 1.0-7.0% of CD8+ T cells. Similarly, these clonotypes led the CD3+CD56-NKG2C+ fraction as well in several donors.

The receptor comes from a middle-aged man who received an inactivated influenza vaccine. The sequencing here drew on CD4+ T cells sorted from PBMCs, taken 12 days after vaccination. This chain uses TRBV12-3 or TRBV12-4 with TRBJ1-1; D not resolved. The CDR3 loop is CASSLWVGNTEAFF. DNA for the CDR3: TGTGCCAGCAGTTTATGGGTAGGGAACACTGAAGCTTTCTTT.